The TCR beta chain under discussion was sequenced for a study of cytomegalovirus exposure and HLA in healthy donors. Germline V lookup: CDR1 MGHDK, CDR2 SYGVNS. The CDR3 consists of 14 residues. V was shortened by 0 bases and J by 5 bases, with 10 bases between the two germline ends. In the PCR, 60 Vbeta and 13 Jbeta primers were used. Sequenced by immunoSEQ multiplex PCR; TCRdb stores in-frame clones only, minus some. The sample has approximately 75,000 clones; around 70% are singletons. As regards this clone: Its antigen is undetermined.

The study's findings and limits: Generally TCR sequences proved uncommon, though certain public TCRs appeared in numerous donors.

This receptor was obtained from a man aged 40-55 years in good health and CMV-seropositive. V is TRBV25-1 and J is TRBJ2-5, with D uncertain. Specimen: PBMCs. The CDR3 loop reads CASSEYRSWETQYF. CDR3 nucleotide sequence: TGTGCCAGCAGTGAATATCGGAGTTGGGAGACCCAGTACTTC. Using reference TRBV25-1 and TRBJ2-5 for the parts outside the CDR3, the full variable domain is EADIYQTPRYLVIGTGKKITLECSQTMGHDKMYWYQQDPGMELHLIHYSYGVNSTEKGDLSSESTVSRIRTEHFPLTLESARPSHTSQYLCASSEYRSWETQYFGPGTRLLVL.